The clone carrying this TCR beta chain has just a few counts. This sample stems from a study of shared T cell receptors in the human thymus. The repertoire was sequenced with immunoSEQ multiplex PCR; TCRdb's copy has only in-frame clones and lacks some. This sample has 630,000 or so clones, with 70% to 90% found just once. The V gene's germline CDR1 is SGHNT and CDR2 YYREEE (reference sequence). The CDR3 runs to 16 residues. The V segment lost 0 bases and the J segment 5 bases; nucleotides outside the gene matches: 10. These sequences were also reported in another study, on human thymus T cells. That paper states: From resections taken during corrective heart surgery, the thymus tissue was obtained.

Sequenced input: thymocytes. The chain links TRBV5-4 to TRBJ2-5; 7 bases line up with TRBD2. This sequence was found in a boy in the first two years of life with a congenital heart defect. CDR3 nucleotide sequence: TGTGCCAGCAGCTTGGACGTCCGGCGGGAGTGGGAGACCCAGTACTTC. Amino acids: CASSLDVRREWETQYF. The full variable domain, its missing parts supplied by reference TRBV5-4 and TRBJ2-5, is ETGVTQSPTHLIKTRGQQVTLRCSSQSGHNTVSWYQQALGQGPQFIFQYYREEENGRGNFPPRFSGLQFPNYSSELNVNALELDDSALYLCASSLDVRREWETQYFGPGTRLLVL.